The TCR beta chain under discussion was sequenced for a study of CD8+ T cells in alopecia areata. Study information: Treatment comprised oral tofacitinib, 5 to 10 mg twice daily, in treated patients. Notes on the study in general: Numerous expanded lesional clones remained in scalp and blood during tofacitinib. Scalp clonality decreased significantly with tofacitinib, and so did expanded CD8+ clones among the top 100.

This clone was detected only a few times. Its target is not known. This sample's treatment: oral pan-JAK inhibitor, 5-10 mg twice daily. Cell sorting was applied to PBMCs, and CD4+ and CD8+ T cells were collected. RNA extraction was followed by reverse transcription into cDNA, which acted as the sequencing template. Using immunoSEQ multiplex PCR, the repertoire was profiled, and TCRdb retains in-frame clones only, with some absent. This repertoire shows roughly 170,000 clones, around 60% found once; its top ten account for around 12%. Source: CD8+ T cells sorted from blood, taken at week 24, from a patient treated with tofacitinib. The receptor was isolated from a human donor with alopecia areata.

Written as DNA, the CDR3 is TGTGCCTGGAGTTCAGGCGGCGGGGGGGACTACAATGAGCAGTTCTTC. Translation gives CAWSSGGGGDYNEQFF. V usage is TRBV30 and J usage is TRBJ2-1, with TRBD2 identical over 9 bases. J gave up 3 bases and V 2 bases, and 8 bases lay outside the gene matches. Germline V gene sequence: CDR1 GTSNPN, CDR2 SVGIG (reference sequence). The CDR3 spans 16 residues.